Presented here are 2 T cell receptor beta chains from one specimen sequenced in a study of T cell responses to AZD1222 COVID-19 vaccine. The table came from immunoSEQ multiplex PCR; TCRdb's copy has only in-frame clones and leaves some out. The table shows about 150,000 clones, with 75% to 90% occurring only once. The sequenced sample was peripheral blood, obtained on day 0 of AZD1222 vaccination. The receptors derive from an adult in good health.

This clone has just one count. The gene calls are TRBV5-1 and TRBJ1-1; the match to TRBD1 covers 8 bases. With V trimmed by 4 bases and J by 3 bases, 5 bases remained unmatched. Germline loops: CDR1 SGHRS, CDR2 YFSETQ. There are 14 residues in the CDR3. Here the CDR3 DNA reads TGCGCCAGCAGCGAGGACAGGGCCTACACTGAAGCTTTCTTT. It encodes CASSEDRAYTEAFF.

This chain joins TRBV5-1 and TRBJ1-4; TRBD1 is a possible D gene (6 bases). The CDR3 sequence is 14 residues long. V lost 0 bases, J lost 8 bases, and 11 bases lay in between. Germline lookup yields CDR1 SGHRS and CDR2 YFSETQ. CDR3 residues: CASSLVQGSEKLFF. Written as DNA, the CDR3 is TGCGCCAGCAGCTTGGTACAGGGTAGCGAAAAACTGTTTTTT.